The 28 T cell receptor beta chains in this list originate from one sample, sequenced in a study of blood T cell repertoires in COVID-19. This table comes from immunoSEQ multiplex PCR, and its TCRdb copy is limited to in-frame clones, with some not included. Among over 90,000 clones listed, under 90% were seen once. Material: peripheral blood. These receptors originate from a woman in her 70s with acute or convalescent COVID-19.

In its sample, this clone was seen once. The genes are TRBV30 and TRBJ2-2; TRBD2 aligns across 8 bases. V lost 5 bases and J lost 2; bases outside the gene matches: 4. CDR3 length: 14 residues. Germline V gene data show CDR1 as GTSNPN and CDR2 as SVGIG (reference sequence). CDR3: CAWAGGFNTGELFF. CDR3 coding DNA: TGTGCCTGGGCGGGGGGCTTTAACACCGGGGAGCTGTTTTTT.

This chain links TRBV6-2 or TRBV6-3 with TRBJ2-3, with 10 bases aligning to TRBD2. V trimming: 0 bases; J trimming: 4 bases; junction bases outside the gene matches: 4. The CDR3 sequence is 16 residues long. CDR1 and CDR2 from the germline V gene are MNHEY and SVGEGT. CDR3 region: CASSYSLAGVPDTQYF. CDR3 DNA sequence: TGTGCCAGCAGTTACTCGCTAGCGGGAGTGCCAGATACGCAGTATTTT.

The chain is built from TRBV5-8 and TRBJ2-3, with 7 bases that match TRBD2. This CDR3 contains 15 residues. Trimming removed 2 bases from V and 2 bases from J; junction bases left unmatched: 5. Germline V gene sequence: CDR1 SGHTS, CDR2 YDEGEE. CDR3 in amino acids: CASSFPSGVTDTQYF. The CDR3, as DNA: TGTGCCAGCAGCTTCCCTAGCGGAGTCACAGATACGCAGTATTTT. Full variable domain (remainder filled in from reference TRBV5-8 and TRBJ2-3): EAGVTQSPTHLIKTRGQQATLRCSPISGHTSVYWYQQALGLGLQFLLWYDEGEERNRGNFPPRFSGRQFPNYSSELNVNALELEDSALYLCASSFPSGVTDTQYFGPGTRLTVL.

The chain couples TRBV19 to TRBJ2-2, with 7 bases lining up with TRBD1. The germline gives CDR1 LNHDA, CDR2 SQIVND (reference sequence). The CDR3 is 14 residues long. V gave up 9 bases and J gave up 2 bases; unmatched junction bases: 6. In DNA, the CDR3 is TGTGCCAGCGTAAGGGGGCGAAACACCGGGGAGCTGTTTTTT. Encoded protein: CASVRGRNTGELFF. The full variable domain, in which reference TRBV19 and TRBJ2-2 provide the parts outside the CDR3, is DGGITQSPKYLFRKEGQNVTLSCEQNLNHDAMYWYRQDPGQGLRLIYYSQIVNDFQKGDIAEGYSVSREKKESFPLTVTSAQKNPTAFYLCASVRGRNTGELFFGEGSRLTVL.

The gene calls are TRBV3-1 (or the pseudogene TRBV3-2) and TRBJ2-1; tentatively, D is TRBD1 (5 bases). The CDR3 length is 16 residues. CDR1 and CDR2 (germline): LGHDT, YNNKEL (reference sequence). V was clipped by 1 base and J by 3 bases, with 13 bases between them. The CDR3 region has the DNA TGTGCCAGCAGCCAAGGCAGGGCCCCTGGCTACAATGAGCAGTTCTTC. Its translation is CASSQGRAPGYNEQFF.

The chain is built from TRBV6-4 and TRBJ1-2; maybe TRBD1 (6 bases). V was shortened by 6 bases and J by 2 bases, with 10 bases between the two germline ends. Germline V lookup: CDR1 MRHNA, CDR2 SNTAGT. The CDR3 runs 13 residues. In DNA form, the CDR3 reads TGTGCCAGCAGCGACACAGGGAACTATGGCTACACCTTC. Translating gives CASSDTGNYGYTF.

The chain links TRBV5-6 to TRBJ1-6; D may be TRBD1 (5 bases). V was pared by 4 bases and J by 9 bases, with 17 bases between. CDR1 is SGHDT, CDR2 YYEEEE, per germline. The CDR3 covers 15 residues. Written as DNA, the CDR3 is TGTGCCAGCAGCCGGCGGGGACCGCTGGGTTCACCCCTCCACTTT. It yields the protein CASSRRGPLGSPLHF.

The chain is built from TRBV19 and TRBJ1-1; D is undetermined. The V end lost 2 bases, the J end lost 3 bases, and 7 bases lay between the germline ends. The CDR3 contains 13 residues. The germline V gene has CDR1 LNHDA and CDR2 SQIVND (reference sequence). In nucleotides, the CDR3 is TGTGCCAGTAGTATAACAGAGTACACTGAAGCTTTCTTT. Its protein product is CASSITEYTEAFF.

CDR3 bases: TGTGCCAGCAGCTTTGGGACAGGGGGCGGAGAGACCCAGTACTTC. The encoded protein is CASSFGTGGGETQYF. The chain couples TRBV7-7 to TRBJ2-5, with TRBD1 matching over 12 bases. The CDR3 is 15 residues long. In germline, CDR1 is SSHAT, CDR2 FNYEAQ (reference sequence). V trimming: 3 bases; J trimming: 4 bases; junction bases outside the gene matches: 3.

V is TRBV5-1 and J is TRBJ2-5; 10 bases fit TRBD1. J gave up 5 bases and V 5 bases, and 9 bases lay outside the gene matches. This CDR3 region has 15 residues. CDR1 and CDR2 from the germline V gene are SGHRS and YFSETQ. For the CDR3, the DNA is TGCGCCAGCAGGCGGACAGGGGGTTTCGAGGAGACCCAGTACTTC. Translating it yields CASRRTGGFEETQYF.

The chain combines TRBV27 with TRBJ1-1; maybe TRBD1 (6 bases). V lost 4 bases and J 5 bases, leaving 20 bases between the germline ends. Germline V lookup: CDR1 MNHEY, CDR2 SMNVEV (reference sequence). CDR3 length: 16 residues. The CDR3 DNA reads as TGTGCCAGCAGTTCCGAATTTCAGGGGCTGGGGACTGAAGCTTTCTTT. The encoded protein is CASSSEFQGLGTEAFF.

The J gene is TRBJ1-6, the V gene TRBV28, with unresolved D. The CDR3 has 18 residues. V lost 7 bases and J 1 base, leaving 20 bases between the germline ends. Germline V gene data show CDR1 as MDHEN and CDR2 as SYDVKM. The CDR3 nucleotides are TGTGCCAGCACCCCCTCCCCCCCCGGGGTTTCCTATAATTCACCCCTCCACTTT. This translates into CASTPSPPGVSYNSPLHF.

The genes are TRBV20-1 and TRBJ2-5, with D unresolved. V lost 3 bases to trimming and J lost 5 bases, with 13 bases between them. In germline, CDR1 is DFQATT, CDR2 SNEGSKA (reference sequence). This CDR3 is built from 13 residues. The CDR3 DNA follows: TGCAGTGCTAGTCCACCCCCTCGGGAGACCCAGTACTTC. Its translation: CSASPPPRETQYF.

The rearrangement uses TRBV7-2 and TRBJ1-2; 7 nucleotides agree with TRBD1. The germline gives CDR1 SGHTA, CDR2 FQGNSA. The CDR3 covers 14 residues. The V gene end was trimmed by 5 bases and the J gene end by 2 bases; junction bases not matched to a gene: 5. The CDR3, as DNA: TGTGCCAGCAGCCACCAGACAGGGAACTATGGCTACACCTTC. Protein product: CASSHQTGNYGYTF.

This clone was seen once. The V call is TRBV11-2, the J call TRBJ1-1; 7 bases fit TRBD1. Per the germline V gene, CDR1 is SGHAT and CDR2 is FQNNGV. The CDR3 has 13 amino acids. With V trimmed by 5 bases and J by 7 bases, 7 bases remained unmatched. The CDR3 DNA reads as TGTGCCAGCAGCCCCCTGGGGGACAGTGAAGCTTTCTTT. As protein: CASSPLGDSEAFF.

The chain combines TRBV2 with TRBJ1-4, with 7 bases fitting TRBD1. CDR1 is SNHLY, CDR2 FYNNEI, per germline. V dropped 4 bases and J dropped 0; count of bases not matched to a gene: 2. The CDR3 runs to 15 residues. This CDR3 is CASSVGQTTNEKLFF. The CDR3 bases are TGTGCCAGCAGTGTGGGACAGACAACTAATGAAAAACTGTTTTTT.

Turning to this clone: The identical CDR3 is also encoded by other nucleotide sequences in the sample. This chain links TRBV7-9 with TRBJ1-1; D perhaps matches TRBD1 (5 bases). This CDR3 has 14 residues. From germline, CDR1 is SEHNR and CDR2 FQNEAQ (reference sequence). V shed 1 base and J shed 1 base, with 7 bases lying between them. CDR3 amino acids: CASSLEQGNTEAFF. In nucleotides, the CDR3 is TGTGCCAGCAGCTTAGAGCAGGGGAACACTGAAGCTTTCTTT.

This chain joins TRBV6-2 or TRBV6-3 and TRBJ2-5, with D maybe TRBD2 (5 bases). Germline CDR1 reads MNHEY; CDR2 reads SVGEGT. V lost 7 bases, J lost 0 bases, and 9 bases lay in between. The CDR3 extends over 13 amino acids. CDR3 protein: CASIPTNQETQYF. The CDR3 DNA sequence: TGTGCCAGCATCCCGACTAACCAAGAGACCCAGTACTTC.

The chain uses TRBV2 and TRBJ2-1, with TRBD2 matching over 7 bases. The CDR3 spans 15 residues. Per germline, CDR1 SNHLY and CDR2 FYNNEI. V lost 8 bases and J lost 7; bases outside the gene matches: 14. The CDR3 DNA sequence: TGTGCCAGCTCCGCGGAGAAAGGGACTAAAAATGAGCAGTTCTTC. This encodes CASSAEKGTKNEQFF.

The chain joins TRBV6-4 to TRBJ2-5; D gene unclear. V lost 3 bases and J lost 4, with 9 bases in between. Germline V gene sequence: CDR1 MRHNA, CDR2 SNTAGT. The CDR3 extends over 13 amino acids. CDR3 amino acids: CASSDSGGETQYF. CDR3 nucleotides: TGTGCCAGCAGTGATTCAGGTGGAGAGACCCAGTACTTC.

This chain connects TRBV15 to TRBJ2-1; 9 bases match TRBD2. Losses at the gene ends were 3 bases for V and 2 bases for J; bases not matched to a gene: 5. The CDR3 totals 16 residues. Germline-derived CDR1 and CDR2 are LNHNV and YYDKDF (reference sequence). CDR3 bases: TGTGCCACCAGCAGGGAAGCTAGCGGGACCTACAATGAGCAGTTCTTC. Its protein is CATSREASGTYNEQFF.

V and J are TRBV11-2 and TRBJ1-4; 9 bases line up with TRBD1. The CDR3 sequence is 15 residues long. With 4 bases clipped from V and 8 bases from J, the junction kept 8 bases outside the gene matches. Looked up from germline, CDR1 is SGHAT and CDR2 is FQNNGV. The CDR3 region is CASSSSGQGREKLFF. In DNA, the CDR3 is TGTGCCAGCAGCTCCTCGGGACAGGGAAGGGAAAAACTGTTTTTT.

CDR3 sequence: CASSTSGRPSSYNEQFF. Written as DNA, the CDR3 is TGTGCCAGCAGCACTAGCGGGAGGCCTAGCTCCTACAATGAGCAGTTCTTC. The chain joins TRBV7-9 to TRBJ2-1, with TRBD2 matching over 12 bases. CDR3 length equals 17 residues. The V gene end was trimmed by 5 bases and the J gene end by 0 bases; junction bases not matched to a gene: 5. CDR1 and CDR2 from the germline V gene are SEHNR and FQNEAQ (reference sequence). Full variable domain (rest looked up from reference TRBV7-9 and TRBJ2-1): DTGVSQNPRHKITKRGQNVTFRCDPISEHNRLYWYRQTLGQGPEFLTYFQNEAQLEKSRLLSDRFSAERPKGSFSTLEIQRTEQGDSAMYLCASSTSGRPSSYNEQFFGPGTRLTVL.

Note on this clone: The junction departs from the called germline gene at one end, perhaps through a read error. The V gene is TRBV23-1, the J gene TRBJ2-7; D is perhaps TRBD2 (6 bases). TRBV23-1 is an ORF; its function is uncertain. This CDR3 spans 15 amino acids. The CDR3 is CASSQSRRGPYEQCF. The CDR3 nucleotides read TGCGCCAGCAGTCAATCGAGGAGGGGACCCTACGAGCAGTGCTTC.

This chain links TRBV2 with TRBJ1-1; 9 nucleotides agree with TRBD1. J was trimmed by 1 base and V by 7 bases; bases with no gene match: 4. There are 14 residues in the CDR3. Germline lookup yields CDR1 SNHLY and CDR2 FYNNEI. The CDR3 here is CASNPGQGNTEAFF. In nucleotides, the CDR3 is TGTGCCAGCAACCCGGGACAGGGGAACACTGAAGCTTTCTTT.

The chain combines TRBV10-2 with TRBJ2-7; 7 positions match TRBD1. Germline lookup yields CDR1 WSHSY and CDR2 SAAADI. V was pared by 9 bases and J by 0 bases, with 5 bases of the junction left unmatched. The CDR3 contains 13 residues. This CDR3 is CASRQGTSYEQYV. CDR3 sequence (DNA): TGCGCCAGTAGACAGGGAACCTCCTACGAGCAGTACGTC.

This clone has more than one count but fewer than ten. The chain is built from TRBV19 and TRBJ1-2; 7 nucleotides match TRBD1. The CDR3 totals 17 residues. After removal of 4 bases from V and 3 bases from J, the junction contained 14 bases not matched to a gene. Germline assignment: CDR1 LNHDA and CDR2 SQIVND (reference sequence). CDR3 nucleotide sequence: TGTGCCAGTAGTAAATCGGGACAGCTTAAAAGGGACTATGGCTACACCTTC. This gives the protein CASSKSGQLKRDYGYTF.

V gene TRBV28 combines with J gene TRBJ1-2; D unclear. The germline CDR1 and CDR2 sequences are MDHEN and SYDVKM. V was clipped by 3 bases and J by 6 bases, with 11 bases between them. This CDR3 has 13 residues. The chain's CDR3 is CASSFWQEDGYTF. CDR3 DNA sequence: TGTGCCAGCAGTTTTTGGCAGGAAGATGGCTACACCTTC.